The T cell receptor beta chain under discussion was sequenced for a study of response to subunit inactivated influenza vaccine. General study points: Authors proposed each seasonal influenza vaccination draws in few new T cells.

Turning to this clonotype: What it recognizes is unknown.

V lost 2 bases, J lost 5 bases, and 14 bases lay in between. The CDR3 totals 16 residues. Germline CDR1 is SGHRS and CDR2 is YFSETQ. TCRdb passed the RT-PCR reads through MiXCR, listing each CDR3 protein once. The profile shows 700,000 to 800,000 distinct CDR3 sequences, less than 20% of them singletons. The clonotype originates from a man aged 50 to 59 who received an inactivated influenza vaccine. The sequenced sample was PBMCs from blood, obtained about 5 days after vaccination. The chain links TRBV5-1 to TRBJ1-6; D unclear. CDR3 bases: TGCGCCAGCAGCTTAATGGGGATCGACCATAATTCACCCCTCCACTTT. As protein: CASSLMGIDHNSPLHF.